A single sample gave rise to the 32 T cell receptor beta chains below, sequenced in a study of beta chain features in type 1 diabetes. Findings of the study overall: Shortening of TCRB CDR3s, moderate but significant, appeared in all four CD4+ subsets of Type 1 diabetes patients.

Investigators reverse transcribed all isolated RNA, so they sequenced expressed TCRB transcripts. Libraries were prepared by immunoSEQ multiplex PCR; TCRdb keeps only in-frame clonotypes and omits some of them. This table has fewer than 350,000 clones, about 15% appearing once. For these receptors, no antigen is known. Sequencing was done on a sample of naive CD4+ T cells from blood. These receptor sequences come from a young man with type 1 diabetes.

This clone was observed a handful of times. For the CDR3, the DNA is TGTGCCAGCAGCGTTTTGGCCACAGATACGCAGTATTTT. Protein product: CASSVLATDTQYF. This rearrangement joins TRBV9 to TRBJ2-3; D unclear. Germline loops: CDR1 SGDLS, CDR2 YYNGEE. The V end was cut by 2 bases, the J end by 2 bases, with 6 bases between. The CDR3 consists of 13 residues.

The chain combines TRBV18 with TRBJ1-2, with TRBD1 matching 8 bases. The V gene's germline CDR1 is KGHSH and CDR2 LQKENI. V shed 5 bases, J shed 0 bases, and the junction held 8 bases outside the gene matches. The CDR3 runs 16 residues. CDR3 residues: CASSTLGQGSNYGYTF. CDR3 nucleotide sequence: TGTGCCAGCTCAACCCTAGGACAGGGTTCTAACTATGGCTACACCTTC.

The chain links TRBV9 to TRBJ1-1, with a possible D match to TRBD1 (6 bases). CDR1 is SGDLS, CDR2 YYNGEE, per germline. V lost 0 bases, J lost 3 bases, and 9 bases lay in between. The CDR3 is made up of 14 amino acids. CDR3 in DNA: TGTGCCAGCAGCGTAGCTGACAGGTACACTGAAGCTTTCTTT. Translating gives CASSVADRYTEAFF. Full variable domain (outside the CDR3, taken from reference TRBV9 and TRBJ1-1): DSGVTQTPKHLITATGQRVTLRCSPRSGDLSVYWYQQSLDQGLQFLIQYYNGEERAKGNILERFSAQQFPDLHSELNLSSLELGDSALYFCASSVADRYTEAFFGQGTRLTVV.

This rearrangement joins TRBV5-4 to TRBJ1-1; TRBD1 is a possible D gene (5 bases). The CDR3 is made up of 15 amino acids. CDR1 and CDR2 (germline): SGHNT, YYREEE (reference sequence). V was pared by 4 bases and J by 4 bases, with 17 bases between. This chain's CDR3 is CASSPSTVLPTEAFF. CDR3 DNA sequence: TGTGCCAGCAGCCCTTCGACAGTCTTACCCACTGAAGCTTTCTTT. The whole variable domain, filled in from reference TRBV5-4 and TRBJ1-1, reads ETGVTQSPTHLIKTRGQQVTLRCSSQSGHNTVSWYQQALGQGPQFIFQYYREEENGRGNFPPRFSGLQFPNYSSELNVNALELDDSALYLCASSPSTVLPTEAFFGQGTRLTVV.

The V gene is TRBV7-9, the J gene TRBJ2-3; 9 bases agree with TRBD2. In germline, CDR1 is SEHNR, CDR2 FQNEAQ (reference sequence). The CDR3 consists of 16 residues. V dropped 5 bases and J dropped 1; count of bases not matched to a gene: 7. The CDR3 nucleotides read TGTGCCAGCAGCCCCGGTTTAGCGGGGGGCACAGATACGCAGTATTTT. It encodes CASSPGLAGGTDTQYF.

This clone was seen a handful of times. The chain combines TRBV5-4 with TRBJ1-2, with 10 positions matching TRBD1. CDR1 and CDR2 (germline): SGHNT, YYREEE (reference sequence). The V gene end was trimmed by 2 bases and the J gene end by 8 bases; junction bases not matched to a gene: 9. CDR3 length: 15 amino acids. The CDR3 spells CASSFPLGTGEGYTF. The CDR3, as DNA: TGTGCCAGCAGCTTCCCTCTAGGGACAGGGGAGGGCTACACCTTC.

The J gene is TRBJ2-5, the V gene TRBV6-6; D ambiguous. Germline V gene sequence: CDR1 MNHNY, CDR2 SVGAGI (reference sequence). The V end was cut by 7 bases, the J end by 4 bases, with 13 bases between. The CDR3 is 13 amino acids. For the CDR3, the DNA is TGTGCCAGCAAATTATCCGGTGGAGAGACCCAGTACTTC. Its translation: CASKLSGGETQYF.

V usage is TRBV5-1 and J usage is TRBJ2-2, with 8 bases identical to TRBD2. V was clipped by 0 bases and J by 3 bases; unmatched bases: 7. Germline lookup yields CDR1 SGHRS and CDR2 YFSETQ. CDR3 length: 17 residues. CDR3 loop: CASSLGRTSRDTGELFF. In DNA form, the CDR3 reads TGCGCCAGCAGCTTGGGGCGGACTAGCCGTGACACCGGGGAGCTGTTTTTT.

In its sample, this clone was seen a few times. V gene TRBV5-1 combines with J gene TRBJ2-2; D not resolved. V lost 3 bases to trimming and J lost 6 bases, with 9 bases between them. Germline V gene data show CDR1 as SGHRS and CDR2 as YFSETQ. The CDR3 extends over 13 amino acids. CDR3 in amino acids: CASSSQAPGELFF. DNA of the CDR3: TGCGCCAGCAGCTCGCAGGCTCCCGGGGAGCTGTTTTTT.

This clone was seen a few times. The rearrangement links TRBV4-2 to TRBJ1-2; D is undetermined. CDR1 and CDR2 (germline): LGHNA, YNFKEQ. The CDR3 extends over 13 amino acids. Trimming stripped 4 bases from V and 7 bases from J, with 13 bases between. The CDR3 nucleotides read TGTGCCAGCAGCCTCGAGTTTACGGGTGGCTACACCTTC. Residues: CASSLEFTGGYTF.

The V gene is TRBV9, the J gene TRBJ1-6; 7 nucleotides agree with TRBD1. The junction had 2 bases not matched to a gene; V was cut back by 4 bases and J by 7 bases. Per the germline V gene, CDR1 is SGDLS and CDR2 is YYNGEE. The CDR3 has 13 amino acids. For the CDR3, the DNA is TGTGCCAGCAGCATGGACAGGAATTCACCCCTCCACTTT. It translates to CASSMDRNSPLHF.

Only one count was recorded for this clone. The chain uses TRBV7-2 and TRBJ2-1, with 7 positions matching TRBD1. The CDR3 spans 12 residues. V was clipped by 1 base and J by 12 bases; unmatched bases: 3. From germline, CDR1 is SGHTA and CDR2 FQGNSA. DNA of the CDR3: TGTGCCAGCAGCTTAGGGCGACAGGGGCAGTTCTTC. Residues: CASSLGRQGQFF.

This clone was seen more than once but under ten times. The CDR3 DNA is TGTGCCAGTAGTGGGACAGGTGGCCAGCCCCAGCATTTT. Protein sequence: CASSGTGGQPQHF. The chain is built from TRBV19 and TRBJ1-5; 8 bases are a match to TRBD1. J was trimmed by 7 bases and V by 5 bases; bases with no gene match: 4. Germline V gene sequence: CDR1 LNHDA, CDR2 SQIVND (reference sequence). The CDR3 is 13 residues long.

Written as DNA, the CDR3 is TGTGCCAGCGCAGGTTCACTGAACACTGAAGCTTTCTTT. This codes for CASAGSLNTEAFF. The chain links TRBV9 to TRBJ1-1, with D uncertain. The CDR3 totals 13 residues. Germline loops: CDR1 SGDLS, CDR2 YYNGEE. Trimming shortened V by 7 bases and J by 0 bases, and 10 bases separated the two germline ends.

The chain is built from TRBV30 and TRBJ1-6, with no clear D. The CDR3 sequence is 13 residues long. The germline V and J ends were trimmed by 2 bases and 8 bases, with 10 bases remaining between them. Germline CDR1 is GTSNPN and CDR2 is SVGIG (reference sequence). The CDR3 region is CAWSSAVHSPLHF. The DNA of the CDR3 is TGTGCCTGGAGTTCGGCGGTCCATTCACCCCTCCACTTT.

The chain is built from TRBV9 and TRBJ2-1; 14 nucleotides line up with TRBD2. V was pared by 4 bases and J by 9 bases, with 9 bases of the junction left unmatched. This CDR3 comprises 16 residues. The germline gives CDR1 SGDLS, CDR2 YYNGEE. In DNA form, the CDR3 reads TGTGCCAGCAGCAAAAGACTAGCGGGAGGGTTGGGTGAGCAGTTCTTC. This translates into CASSKRLAGGLGEQFF.

With respect to this clone: One junction end does not reproduce the germline sequence, and a read error may be involved. V gene TRBV18 combines with J gene TRBJ1-2, with 9 bases identical to TRBD1. CDR1 and CDR2 from the germline V gene are KGHSH and LQKENI. CDR3 length: 12 amino acids. In nucleotides, the CDR3 is TGTGCCAGCTCGCCCGGGACAGGGTGGGGTCTCTTC. The encoded protein is CASSPGTGWGLF.

This clone was counted between two and nine times. The V gene is TRBV7-2, the J gene TRBJ2-7, with 13 bases matching TRBD2. Germline CDR1 reads SGHTA; CDR2 reads FQGNSA. The ends lost 2 bases at V and 5 bases at J; junction bases unmatched: 6. The CDR3 runs 16 residues. The DNA of the CDR3 is TGTGCCAGCAGCTTAATGGGACTAGCGGGACCCAACGAGCAGTACTTC. It specifies CASSLMGLAGPNEQYF.

This clone came up a few times. This chain connects TRBV5-5 to TRBJ2-1; no definite D call. CDR1 and CDR2 from the germline V gene are SGHKS and YYEKEE (reference sequence). The ends were cut back, 1 base at V and 4 bases at J, with 6 bases in the middle. The CDR3 is made up of 13 amino acids. The CDR3 spells CASSLFFYNEQFF. The CDR3 DNA sequence: TGTGCCAGCAGCTTGTTCTTTTACAATGAGCAGTTCTTC. The full variable domain, in which reference TRBV5-5 and TRBJ2-1 provide the parts outside the CDR3, is DAGVTQSPTHLIKTRGQQVTLRCSPISGHKSVSWYQQVLGQGPQFIFQYYEKEERGRGNFPDRFSARQFPNYSSELNVNALLLGDSALYLCASSLFFYNEQFFGPGTRLTVL.

The table lists this clone with a few counts. The DNA of the CDR3 is TGTGCCAGCAGTTTACCGGGGTTCTACGAGCAGTACTTC. This gives the protein CASSLPGFYEQYF. V gene TRBV28 combines with J gene TRBJ2-7; possible D gene TRBD2, 5 bases. Germline V gene sequence: CDR1 MDHEN, CDR2 SYDVKM. This CDR3 region has 13 residues. Trimming removed 2 bases at V and 3 bases at J, with 8 bases between. Full variable domain (missing parts from reference TRBV28 and TRBJ2-7): DVKVTQSSRYLVKRTGEKVFLECVQDMDHENMFWYRQDPGLGLRLIYFSYDVKMKEKGDIPEGYSVSREKKERFSLILESASTNQTSMYLCASSLPGFYEQYFGPGTRLTVT.

This clone showed up just a few times. This chain connects TRBV27 to TRBJ1-2, with 7 bases fitting TRBD1. This CDR3 region has 14 residues. The J segment lost 4 bases and the V segment lost 2 bases, leaving 4 bases of the junction unmatched. CDR1 MNHEY and CDR2 SMNVEV come from the germline V gene (reference sequence). The CDR3 DNA reads as TGTGCCAGCAGTTTAAGACAGGGAGGCTATGGCTACACCTTC. Amino acids: CASSLRQGGYGYTF.

The chain uses TRBV7-9 and TRBJ2-5; 11 nucleotides line up with TRBD2. V was pared by 5 bases and J by 4 bases, with 9 bases of the junction left unmatched. Germline CDR1 is SEHNR and CDR2 is FQNEAQ (reference sequence). The CDR3 has 16 amino acids. The CDR3 nucleotides are TGTGCCAGCAGCCCTCTCCGACTAGCGGGGCGAGAGACCCAGTACTTC. Encoded protein: CASSPLRLAGRETQYF.

The V call is TRBV19, the J call TRBJ2-7; D may be TRBD1 (6 bases). CDR1 and CDR2 (germline): LNHDA, SQIVND (reference sequence). Trimming took 5 bases from V and 3 from J, leaving 17 bases between them. CDR3 length: 15 residues. CDR3 protein: CASSEPGHILYEQYF. The CDR3 DNA reads as TGTGCCAGTAGTGAACCGGGACACATCCTCTACGAGCAGTACTTC. The complete variable domain, with remaining parts taken from reference TRBV19 and TRBJ2-7, reads DGGITQSPKYLFRKEGQNVTLSCEQNLNHDAMYWYRQDPGQGLRLIYYSQIVNDFQKGDIAEGYSVSREKKESFPLTVTSAQKNPTAFYLCASSEPGHILYEQYFGPGTRLTVT.

In nucleotides, the CDR3 is TGCGCCAGCAGCTTGTCTTCGGGAGAGCAGTACTTC. It encodes CASSLSSGEQYF. V and J are TRBV5-1 and TRBJ2-7; possibly TRBD2 for D (5 bases). Germline CDR1 is SGHRS and CDR2 is YFSETQ. The germline V and J ends were trimmed by 1 base and 7 bases, with 9 bases remaining between them. This CDR3 has 12 residues.

The table lists this clone with a few counts. V usage is TRBV5-1 and J usage is TRBJ2-2, with D maybe TRBD1 (5 bases). CDR3 length: 14 residues. The V end was cut by 0 bases, the J end by 6 bases, with 9 bases between. Germline-derived CDR1 and CDR2 are SGHRS and YFSETQ. The CDR3: CASSLAQGPGELFF. As DNA, the CDR3 is TGCGCCAGCAGCTTGGCGCAGGGTCCCGGGGAGCTGTTTTTT. The variable domain in full, with the rest retrieved from reference TRBV5-1 and TRBJ2-2, is KAGVTQTPRYLIKTRGQQVTLSCSPISGHRSVSWYQQTPGQGLQFLFEYFSETQRNKGNFPGRFSGRQFSNSRSEMNVSTLELGDSALYLCASSLAQGPGELFFGEGSRLTVL.

This chain links TRBV7-2 with TRBJ1-5; D is perhaps TRBD1 (5 bases). V was trimmed by 4 bases and J by 0 bases, leaving 13 bases between them. CDR1 SGHTA and CDR2 FQGNSA come from the germline V gene. CDR3 length: 16 residues. CDR3 DNA: TGTGCCAGCAGCTGGGCTCGTAGGGGTAGCAATCAGCCCCAGCATTTT. It yields the protein CASSWARRGSNQPQHF.

The rearrangement joins TRBV7-9 to TRBJ2-1; 8 bases fit TRBD1. V lost 5 bases and J lost 15; bases outside the gene matches: 12. CDR1 and CDR2 (germline): SEHNR, FQNEAQ (reference sequence). This CDR3 comprises 13 residues. CDR3 in amino acids: CASSVGSGRGPFF. Here the CDR3 DNA reads TGTGCCAGCAGCGTAGGATCGGGCAGGGGGCCGTTCTTC.

The V call is TRBV28, the J call TRBJ2-7; 9 bases line up with TRBD2. The V segment lost 5 bases and the J segment 7 bases; nucleotides outside the gene matches: 12. CDR1 MDHEN and CDR2 SYDVKM come from the germline V gene. CDR3 size: 15 residues. The CDR3 spells CASSLLGSGSGEQYF. The CDR3 nucleotides are TGTGCCAGCAGTCTCCTGGGTAGCGGGAGTGGTGAGCAGTACTTC.

This clone was found a few times. The J gene is TRBJ2-3, the V gene TRBV30; the match to TRBD2 covers 8 bases. Germline CDR1 GTSNPN, CDR2 SVGIG (reference sequence). This CDR3 has 17 residues. V lost 0 bases and J lost 6; bases outside the gene matches: 14. The CDR3 here is CAWSVPHGLAQKDTQYF. The CDR3 DNA reads TGTGCCTGGAGTGTTCCCCACGGACTAGCACAGAAGGATACGCAGTATTTT. The entire variable domain, with the rest obtained from reference TRBV30 and TRBJ2-3, is as follows: SQTIHQWPATLVQPVGSPLSLECTVEGTSNPNLYWYRQAAGRGLQLLFYSVGIGQISSEVPQNLSASRPQDRQFILSSKKLLLSDSGFYLCAWSVPHGLAQKDTQYFGPGTRLTVL.

This clone was counted between two and nine times. The chain is built from TRBV20-1 and TRBJ1-2; D might be TRBD1 (5 bases). V dropped 6 bases and J dropped 8 bases, with 13 bases sitting between them. The germline gives CDR1 DFQATT, CDR2 SNEGSKA (reference sequence). CDR3 length equals 11 residues. The CDR3 sequence is CSAPQGWGYTF. The CDR3 DNA follows: TGCAGTGCCCCTCAGGGCTGGGGCTACACCTTC.

The genes are TRBV21-1 and TRBJ2-7; the table's D call TRBD2 went unverified against the DNA. TRBV21-1 is noted as a pseudogene. The CDR3 has 14 residues. As DNA, the CDR3 is TGTGCCAGCGCCTGTGAGGGTATCTCCTACGAGCAGTACTTC. It specifies CASACEGISYEQYF.

The rearrangement joins TRBV5-4 to TRBJ2-2; no reliable D call. CDR1 SGHNT and CDR2 YYREEE come from the germline V gene (reference sequence). The V end was cut by 1 base, the J end by 1 base, with 8 bases between. The CDR3 is 15 residues long. The CDR3 region is CASSLISGNTGELFF. The DNA for the CDR3 is TGTGCCAGCAGCTTGATCAGTGGGAACACCGGGGAGCTGTTTTTT.